Listed below are T cell receptor beta chains from one sample, sequenced in a study of patients and donors after allogeneic stem cell transplantation. TCRdb passed the RT-PCR reads through MiXCR, listing each CDR3 protein once. This sample has about 960,000 distinct CDR3 sequences, with roughly 18% found just once. Sequencing input: blood, either unsorted or a sorted T cell fraction (not recorded which). All receptors derive from a human donor who was either an allogeneic HSCT recipient or a stem cell or donor lymphocyte infusion donor (not recorded which). It is not recorded whose cells these are; they may come from a transplant donor. Both conserved end residues are part of each CDR3. D genes are given only for firm matches. Clone size, where shown, is once, few, many, or a class for clones that have expanded.

len	v_gene	j_gene	abundance	d_gene	CDR3nt	CDR3aa
14	TRBV21-1	TRBJ2-1	.	.	TGTGCCAGCAGCGAAGACCGACTACCCGATGAGCAGTTCTTC	CASSEDRLPDEQFF
14	TRBV5-1	TRBJ1-1	many	.	TGCGCCAGCAGCCCTGGGACGGGGAGCACTGAAGCTTTCTTT	CASSPGTGSTEAFF
16	TRBV5-1	TRBJ2-5	few	.	TGCGCCAGCAGCCCCCACACCGGGCCCCTTCCCAAGACCCAGTACTTC	CASSPHTGPLPKTQYF
13	TRBV6-6	TRBJ1-1	once	.	TGTGCCAGCAGCCCTGGCGACAACACTGAAGCTTTCTTT	CASSPGDNTEAFF
12	TRBV24-1	TRBJ2-7	.	.	TGTGCCACCAGCACAGGGTCCTACGAGCAGTACTTC	CATSTGSYEQYF
16	TRBV4-2	TRBJ2-7	.	TRBD2	TGTGCCAGCAGCCAAGATTTAGCGGGGAGCTCCTACGAGCAGTACTTC	CASSQDLAGSSYEQYF
10	TRBV20-1	TRBJ1-1	.	.	TGCAGTGCTTCACAGGAGACTCCTCACTTT	CSASQETPHF
16	TRBV4-3	TRBJ2-4	.	TRBD1	TGCGCCAGCAGCCGCCACAGGGGGAACGCCAAAAACATTCAGTACTTC	CASSRHRGNAKNIQYF
14	TRBV5-1	TRBJ2-1	few	.	TGCGCCAGCAGCCCGACGCGTACCGGGAATGAGCAGTTCTTC	CASSPTRTGNEQFF
13	TRBV12-3/TRBV12-4	TRBJ1-2	few	.	TGTGCCAGCAGTTTGGTTGGGGTCTATGGCTACACCTTC	CASSLVGVYGYTF